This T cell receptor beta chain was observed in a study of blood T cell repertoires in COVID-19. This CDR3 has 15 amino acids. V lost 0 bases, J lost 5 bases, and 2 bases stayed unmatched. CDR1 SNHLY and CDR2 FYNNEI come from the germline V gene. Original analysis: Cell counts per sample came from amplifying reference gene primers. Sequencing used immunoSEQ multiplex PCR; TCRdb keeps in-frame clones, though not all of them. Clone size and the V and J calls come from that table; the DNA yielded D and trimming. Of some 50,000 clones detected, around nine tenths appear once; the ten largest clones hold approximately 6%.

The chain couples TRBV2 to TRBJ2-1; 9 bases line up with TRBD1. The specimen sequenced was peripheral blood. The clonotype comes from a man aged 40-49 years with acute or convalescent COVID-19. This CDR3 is CASSEAQGANNEQFF. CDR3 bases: TGTGCCAGCAGTGAAGCACAGGGGGCGAACAATGAGCAGTTCTTC.